A single sample is the source of the 24 T cell receptor beta chains below, sequenced in a study of blood T cell repertoires in COVID-19. Clones were read by immunoSEQ multiplex PCR, and TCRdb kept only the in-frame ones, dropping some. The sample holds 220,000 or so clones, about 93% seen once. The sample taken for sequencing was peripheral blood. The receptors derive from a man between 60 and 75 years old with COVID-19, enrolled during active disease.

V and J are TRBV5-1 and TRBJ2-3, with D perhaps matching TRBD2 (6 bases). Germline V gene lookup returns CDR1 SGHRS and CDR2 YFSETQ. Trimming left V 0 bases short and J 5 bases short, with 13 bases between. The CDR3 is 15 amino acids. The CDR3 DNA reads TGCGCCAGCAGCTTGGATGGGGCCGGGAGAGATACGCAGTATTTT. Protein product: CASSLDGAGRDTQYF.

The chain uses TRBV19 and TRBJ2-2; D perhaps matches TRBD2 (7 bases). Germline V gene lookup returns CDR1 LNHDA and CDR2 SQIVND (reference sequence). Deletions cut 4 bases from V and 5 bases from J, with 14 bases between. This CDR3 contains 15 residues. The CDR3 region is CASSRGGILTGELFF. The CDR3 bases are TGTGCCAGTAGTAGGGGGGGCATCTTAACCGGGGAGCTGTTTTTT.

The chain uses TRBV27 and TRBJ2-1; D is uncertain. The CDR3 contains 12 residues. In germline, CDR1 is MNHEY, CDR2 SMNVEV (reference sequence). Deletions cut 0 bases from V and 7 bases from J, with 4 bases between. This CDR3 is CASSLSRNEQFF. As DNA, the CDR3 is TGTGCCAGCAGTTTATCGAGGAATGAGCAGTTCTTC.

The J gene is TRBJ1-5, the V gene TRBV19; the D gene is possibly TRBD1 (5 bases). Trimming shortened V by 7 bases and J by 0 bases, and 16 bases separated the two germline ends. This CDR3 is 16 amino acids long. Germline CDR1 reads LNHDA; CDR2 reads SQIVND (reference sequence). CDR3: CASTSAGPYSNQPQHF. The CDR3 DNA sequence: TGTGCCAGTACCTCCGCAGGGCCATATAGCAATCAGCCCCAGCATTTT.

This chain uses TRBV11-1 with TRBJ1-3; TRBD1 matches at 7 bases. Per the germline V gene, CDR1 is SGHAT and CDR2 is FQDESV (reference sequence). The junction had 2 bases not matched to a gene; V was cut back by 3 bases and J by 9 bases. The CDR3 contains 12 residues. The CDR3 DNA is TGTGCCAGCAGCTTGACAGGGACCACCATATATTTT. Its protein is CASSLTGTTIYF.

Notes on this clone: One end of the junction fails to match germline, which may point to a read error. The chain uses TRBV6-6 and TRBJ2-3; 8 bases agree with TRBD1. Germline V lookup: CDR1 MNHNY, CDR2 SVGAGI (reference sequence). This CDR3 is built from 12 residues. CDR3 in DNA: TGTGTCAGCAGGGGGCAGACAGATACGCAGTATTTT. Translating it yields CVSRGQTDTQYF.

The V and J genes are TRBV9 and TRBJ2-3, with no clear D. V lost 3 bases, J lost 0 bases, and 14 bases lay in between. The CDR3 length is 16 residues. Germline CDR1 SGDLS, CDR2 YYNGEE. CDR3 DNA: TGTGCCAGCAGCGGCGGAAGCAGCTCAAGCACAGATACGCAGTATTTT. It codes for CASSGGSSSSTDTQYF.

The CDR3 DNA reads TGTGCCAGCTCACCACGACAGGGATCAACTAATGAAAAACTGTTTTTT. It specifies CASSPRQGSTNEKLFF. The chain links TRBV18 to TRBJ1-4, with 7 bases matching TRBD1. This CDR3 contains 16 residues. Germline-derived CDR1 and CDR2 are KGHSH and LQKENI. V trimming: 1 base; J trimming: 0 bases; junction bases outside the gene matches: 2.

With respect to this clone: Germline and junction disagree at one end, which may indicate a read error. J is TRBJ2-1 and V is TRBV7-7; D is ambiguous. The CDR3 consists of 13 residues. In germline, CDR1 is SSHAT, CDR2 FNYEAQ (reference sequence). CDR3 protein: CASSLALANEQFF. The CDR3 bases are TGTGCTAGCAGCTTAGCTTTGGCTAATGAGCAGTTCTTC.

The chain carries TRBV4-1 and TRBJ1-4, with TRBD1 matching over 7 bases. This CDR3 is built from 17 residues. Germline CDR1 MGHRA, CDR2 YSYEKL. V was clipped by 1 base and J by 2 bases; unmatched bases: 7. In nucleotides, the CDR3 is TGCGCCAGCAGCCAAGCCGGCAGGGGGTGGACTAATGAAAAACTGTTTTTT. It is translated as CASSQAGRGWTNEKLFF.

The rearrangement uses TRBV9 and TRBJ2-3; TRBD1 agrees at 7 bases. The length of the CDR3 is 16 residues. J was trimmed by 2 bases and V by 0 bases; bases with no gene match: 6. Germline V CDR1 and CDR2: SGDLS, YYNGEE. The DNA of the CDR3 is TGTGCCAGCAGCGTAGAGGGGGCTTCGCTCACAGATACGCAGTATTTT. The encoded protein is CASSVEGASLTDTQYF.

The CDR3 DNA follows: TGTGCCAGCAGCCCCCGGACAGGGCCCGGGGAGCTGTTTTTT. Its protein product is CASSPRTGPGELFF. The genes are TRBV11-3 and TRBJ2-2; 8 bases are shared with TRBD1. The CDR3 covers 14 residues. The V segment lost 5 bases and the J segment 6 bases; nucleotides outside the gene matches: 5. Per germline, CDR1 SGHNT and CDR2 YENEEA.

The sample holds one count of this clone. This sequence joins TRBV11-3 and TRBJ1-1; unclear D gene. Germline V gene lookup returns CDR1 SGHNT and CDR2 YENEEA. The CDR3 covers 11 residues. Trimming left V 1 base short and J 7 bases short, with 4 bases between. As DNA, the CDR3 is TGTGCCAGCAGCTTAGGAGGTGAAGCTTTCTTT. It encodes CASSLGGEAFF.

This clone was counted only a few times. V is TRBV28 and J is TRBJ2-3, with 9 positions matching TRBD2. Losses at the gene ends were 6 bases for V and 3 bases for J; bases not matched to a gene: 4. Per germline, CDR1 MDHEN and CDR2 SYDVKM. CDR3 length equals 14 residues. The CDR3 DNA reads as TGTGCCAGCAGGCTAGCGGGGCCGACAGATACGCAGTATTTT. Amino acids: CASRLAGPTDTQYF.

This rearrangement joins TRBV29-1 to TRBJ2-1, with 7 bases that match TRBD1. The CDR3 has 13 residues. Germline CDR1 reads SQVTM; CDR2 reads ANQGSEA. Trimming removed 2 bases from V and 4 bases from J; junction bases left unmatched: 2. CDR3 nucleotides: TGCAGCGTTGAACCGGGACAGTACAATGAGCAGTTCTTC. It yields the protein CSVEPGQYNEQFF.

This clone was seen just once. The chain uses TRBV18 and TRBJ1-6; weak D call: TRBD1 (6 bases). The CDR3 loop spans 15 amino acids. Between the trimmed V and J ends, which lost 4 bases and 6 bases, there was a span of 13 bases. Germline V gene sequence: CDR1 KGHSH, CDR2 LQKENI. In nucleotides, the CDR3 is TGTGCCAGCTCACTGGGGCAGGGGAGTAATTCACCCCTCCACTTT. Translating it yields CASSLGQGSNSPLHF.

For the CDR3, the DNA is TGTGCCAGCAGCTTAAGACTAGCGGGACCCTACGAGCAGTACTTC. Its translation is CASSLRLAGPYEQYF. The chain carries TRBV7-8 and TRBJ2-7, with TRBD2 matching over 11 bases. The germline V gene has CDR1 SGHVS and CDR2 FQNEAQ. The CDR3 has 15 amino acids. The V gene end was trimmed by 2 bases and the J gene end by 2 bases; junction bases not matched to a gene: 2.

The chain couples TRBV6-5 to TRBJ1-6; unclear D gene. V was cut by 7 bases and J by 6 bases, with 16 bases left in between. Per the germline V gene, CDR1 is MNHEY and CDR2 is SVGAGI. This CDR3 has 15 amino acids. The DNA of the CDR3 is TGTGCCAGCACGATTAAGTATGGACTTAATTCACCCCTCCACTTT. Protein: CASTIKYGLNSPLHF.

The gene calls are TRBV19 and TRBJ1-4, with 8 bases fitting TRBD1. From germline, CDR1 is LNHDA and CDR2 SQIVND (reference sequence). The CDR3 runs 15 residues. The trim removed 4 bases at V and 6 bases at J, leaving 7 bases unmatched. As DNA, the CDR3 is TGTGCCAGTAGTAGGCAGGGGGCGGTCGATGAAAAACTGTTTTTT. Its translation: CASSRQGAVDEKLFF.

This clone was detected once. The V and J genes are TRBV3-1 (or the pseudogene TRBV3-2) and TRBJ2-3, with no clear D. Germline V CDR1 and CDR2: LGHDT, YNNKEL (reference sequence). This CDR3 is 14 amino acids long. V lost 3 bases, J lost 2 bases, and 9 bases lay in between. The CDR3 region has the DNA TGTGCCAGCAGCCACCCTAAGCACACAGATACGCAGTATTTT. Protein: CASSHPKHTDTQYF.

This chain uses TRBV5-1 with TRBJ2-1; D gene unclear. Germline V lookup: CDR1 SGHRS, CDR2 YFSETQ. V gave up 2 bases and J gave up 0 bases, with 15 bases separating them. The length of the CDR3 is 17 residues. DNA of the CDR3: TGCGCCAGCAGCTTCCAATTCAACTCGAACTCCTACAATGAGCAGTTCTTC. Protein sequence: CASSFQFNSNSYNEQFF. The complete variable domain, with remaining parts taken from reference TRBV5-1 and TRBJ2-1, reads KAGVTQTPRYLIKTRGQQVTLSCSPISGHRSVSWYQQTPGQGLQFLFEYFSETQRNKGNFPGRFSGRQFSNSRSEMNVSTLELGDSALYLCASSFQFNSNSYNEQFFGPGTRLTVL.

In this sample, this clone turned up once. The CDR3 coding sequence is TGTGCCAGCACCCGAGGGCAGGACCACACCGGGGAGCTGTTTTTT. Translation: CASTRGQDHTGELFF. V usage is TRBV9 and J usage is TRBJ2-2; possibly TRBD2 for D (5 bases). The CDR3 sequence is 15 residues long. CDR1 SGDLS and CDR2 YYNGEE come from the germline V gene. Trimming took 6 bases from V and 3 from J, leaving 15 bases between them.

The chain recombines TRBV6-2 or TRBV6-3 with TRBJ2-5; perhaps TRBD1 as D (7 bases). Looked up from germline, CDR1 is MNHEY and CDR2 is SVGEGT. The CDR3 extends over 14 amino acids. The V gene lost 2 bases and the J gene lost 3 bases, with 10 bases spanning the gap. The CDR3 sequence is CASSYAGQKETQYF. The DNA for the CDR3 is TGTGCCAGCAGTTACGCGGGACAGAAAGAGACCCAGTACTTC.

The V call is TRBV7-9, the J call TRBJ2-7; tentatively, D is TRBD2 (6 bases). The germline V and J ends were trimmed by 5 bases and 4 bases, with 15 bases remaining between them. This CDR3 has 14 residues. Germline values: CDR1 SEHNR, CDR2 FQNEAQ (reference sequence). This CDR3 reads CASSRRGPGYEQYF. The DNA of the CDR3 is TGTGCCAGCAGCCGGCGGGGCCCAGGATACGAGCAGTACTTC.